Reported below is one T cell receptor (beta chain). The record originates from a study of blood T cell repertoires in COVID-19. Study information: There were acute and convalescent COVID-19 samples, and they came from the United States, Italy and Spain. PBMCs, B-cell-depleted T cells, or T cells provided the cDNA or gDNA that made up the material.

Here immunoSEQ multiplex PCR was the method, and the copy in TCRdb shows in-frame clones only, minus some. The data hold 150,000 to 200,000 clones, with 92% observed a single time. The clonotype was recovered from a man aged 30-40 years with COVID-19, enrolled during active disease. Sequenced sample: peripheral blood.

DNA of the CDR3: TGCGCCAGTTCTGGGGGGGTTTTACGTGAAAAACTGTTTTTT. Translated, it gives CASSGGVLREKLFF. The V call is TRBV5-1, the J call TRBJ1-4; weak D call: TRBD1 (5 bases). V lost 8 bases and J lost 7, with 18 bases in between. The CDR3 spans 14 residues. The germline V gene encodes CDR1 SGHRS and CDR2 YFSETQ.